Each of the 18 T cell receptor beta chains below was sequenced from the same sample in a study of blood T cell repertoires in COVID-19. Clones were read by immunoSEQ multiplex PCR, and TCRdb kept only the in-frame ones, dropping some. The sample has over 250,000 clones, approximately 91% seen once; the top ten hold 2% to 2.5%. The sequenced sample was peripheral blood. These receptors originate from a man aged 45-60 years with acute or convalescent COVID-19.

This clone has only one observation. The V gene is TRBV10-3, the J gene TRBJ1-4; 10 bases are shared with TRBD1. The CDR3 covers 18 residues. Per the germline V gene, CDR1 is ENHRY and CDR2 is SYGVKD. J gave up 6 bases and V 0 bases, and 10 bases lay outside the gene matches. The CDR3 region is CAISESTPGTGVDEKLFF. CDR3 DNA: TGTGCCATCAGTGAGTCGACCCCCGGGACAGGGGTGGATGAAAAACTGTTTTTT.

The chain couples TRBV6-5 to TRBJ1-1, with D possibly matching TRBD1 (5 bases). The CDR3 is 13 residues long. V lost 5 bases, J lost 7 bases, and 14 bases lay in between. Germline V gene lookup returns CDR1 MNHEY and CDR2 SVGAGI. Written as DNA, the CDR3 is TGTGCCAGCAGTCCCTATGGGGCGTTTGAAGCTTTCTTT. This translates into CASSPYGAFEAFF.

The gene calls are TRBV3-1 (or the pseudogene TRBV3-2) and TRBJ2-3; TRBD2 matches at 7 bases. The CDR3 totals 16 residues. CDR1 LGHDT and CDR2 YNNKEL come from the germline V gene (reference sequence). V lost 3 bases and J lost 4; bases outside the gene matches: 10. As DNA, the CDR3 is TGTGCCAGCAGCCACCTCGCGGCGGGGGAGGCAGATACGCAGTATTTT. Translation: CASSHLAAGEADTQYF.

V gene TRBV4-1 combines with J gene TRBJ1-2; tentatively, D is TRBD1 (5 bases). Germline lookup yields CDR1 MGHRA and CDR2 YSYEKL. V lost 4 bases to trimming and J lost 5 bases, with 14 bases between them. CDR3 size: 14 residues. CDR3 sequence reads: CASSPVGVGYGYTF. In DNA form, the CDR3 reads TGCGCCAGCAGCCCGGTAGGGGTTGGATATGGCTACACCTTC.

The genes are TRBV5-1 and TRBJ2-6; 7 bases map to TRBD1. CDR1 is SGHRS, CDR2 YFSETQ, per germline. J lost 0 bases, V lost 0 bases, and 6 bases had no gene match. The CDR3 contains 18 residues. This chain's CDR3 is CASSLEEGAISGANVLTF. The CDR3 DNA is TGCGCCAGCAGCTTGGAAGAGGGGGCCATCTCTGGGGCCAACGTCCTGACTTTC.

On this clone: Other DNA sequences of this sample code for an identical CDR3. This chain uses TRBV7-3 with TRBJ2-5; D perhaps matches TRBD1 (6 bases). The CDR3 loop spans 15 amino acids. CDR1 and CDR2 (germline): SGHTA, FQGTGA. The ends were cut back, 1 base at V and 3 bases at J, with 12 bases in the middle. CDR3 sequence: CASSLMGSGEETQYF. The CDR3 region has the DNA TGTGCCAGCAGCTTAATGGGCTCAGGGGAAGAGACCCAGTACTTC.

This chain joins TRBV5-1 and TRBJ2-3; D remains ambiguous. V was pared by 3 bases and J by 4 bases, with 12 bases between. This CDR3 comprises 14 residues. Germline V CDR1 and CDR2: SGHRS, YFSETQ. CDR3 loop: CASSSLSVADTQYF. The CDR3 DNA reads as TGCGCCAGCAGCTCCTTATCGGTTGCAGATACGCAGTATTTT.

In this sample, this clone turned up once. The V call is TRBV5-1, the J call TRBJ2-5, with 10 nucleotides matching TRBD1. The CDR3 extends over 16 amino acids. From germline, CDR1 is SGHRS and CDR2 YFSETQ. Trimming removed 0 bases from V and 4 bases from J; junction bases left unmatched: 6. The CDR3, as DNA: TGCGCCAGCAGCTTGGTCCGACAGGGGGCGGGAGAGACCCAGTACTTC. Translated: CASSLVRQGAGETQYF.

This clone was detected a few times. The chain employs TRBV27 and TRBJ1-6, with a weak D call TRBD1 (5 bases). V lost 1 base to trimming and J lost 5 bases, with 6 bases between them. This CDR3 region has 14 residues. Germline V gives CDR1 MNHEY, CDR2 SMNVEV (reference sequence). This CDR3 is CASSLYRNNSPLHF. CDR3 in DNA: TGTGCCAGCAGTTTATACAGGAATAATTCACCCCTCCACTTT.

The gene calls are TRBV30 and TRBJ2-3; 12 bases agree with TRBD2. From germline, CDR1 is GTSNPN and CDR2 SVGIG (reference sequence). The length of the CDR3 is 13 residues. As DNA, the CDR3 is TGTGCTCTAGCGGGGGGGGTCACAGATACGCAGTATTTT. Translated, it gives CALAGGVTDTQYF.

CDR3 loop: CASSFPGQGGYGYTF. DNA for the CDR3: TGTGCCAGCAGTTTTCCGGGACAGGGAGGCTATGGCTACACCTTC. The chain joins TRBV3-1 (or the pseudogene TRBV3-2) to TRBJ1-2, with 9 nucleotides matching TRBD1. Germline V gene lookup returns CDR1 LGHDT and CDR2 YNNKEL (reference sequence). Trimming took 6 bases from V and 4 from J; bases not matched to a gene: 9. This CDR3 is 15 amino acids long.

The chain carries TRBV5-1 and TRBJ2-2; TRBD1 might be the D (5 bases). Trimming removed 9 bases at V and 4 bases at J, with 16 bases between. Germline-derived CDR1 and CDR2 are SGHRS and YFSETQ. CDR3 length: 14 residues. The CDR3 DNA is TGCGCCACCTCGAGTCAGGGTGTCACCGGGGAGCTGTTTTTT. Translation gives CATSSQGVTGELFF.

The genes are TRBV29-1 and TRBJ1-2; tentative D call: TRBD1 (6 bases). The CDR3 is made up of 15 amino acids. With 0 bases removed from V and 5 bases from J, the gap between germline ends came to 16 bases. Germline V CDR1 and CDR2: SQVTM, ANQGSEA. The CDR3 loop reads CSVEDLDGGAYGYTF. Written as DNA, the CDR3 is TGCAGCGTTGAAGATTTAGATGGGGGCGCATATGGCTACACCTTC.

The chain links TRBV7-3 to TRBJ2-1, with 11 bases lining up with TRBD2. Germline CDR1 SGHTA, CDR2 FQGTGA. Losses at the gene ends were 0 bases for V and 9 bases for J; bases not matched to a gene: 13. This CDR3 is 18 amino acids long. The CDR3 sequence: CASSLTLASGGIFAEQFF. Here the CDR3 DNA reads TGTGCCAGCAGCTTAACTTTGGCTAGCGGGGGGATATTTGCTGAGCAGTTCTTC.

This clone appeared a few times. The missing conserved phenylalanine or tryptophan at the end of this CDR3 makes a read error likely. The limits of the CDR3 on the DNA are not certain, so only TCRdb's listed CDR3 is given. The chain joins TRBV19 to TRBJ2-4; the tabulated D call, TRBD1, remains unverified against the DNA. The CDR3 spans 13 residues, counting both ends. Germline V gives CDR1 LNHDA, CDR2 SQIVND (reference sequence). The chain's CDR3 is CASSSTGTGVRVI.

The chain is built from TRBV11-2 and TRBJ1-5; D is uncertain. The CDR3 is 13 residues long. CDR1 is SGHAT, CDR2 FQNNGV, per germline. V was trimmed by 1 base and J by 7 bases, leaving 8 bases between them. The chain's CDR3 is CASSLGQTQPQHF. The CDR3, as DNA: TGTGCCAGCAGCTTAGGGCAGACACAGCCCCAGCATTTT. Variable domain in full (rest from reference TRBV11-2 and TRBJ1-5): EAGVAQSPRYKIIEKRQSVAFWCNPISGHATLYWYQQILGQGPKLLIQFQNNGVVDDSQLPKDRFSAERLKGVDSTLKIQPAKLEDSAVYLCASSLGQTQPQHFGDGTRLSIL.

The rearrangement links TRBV10-1 to TRBJ2-1; 12 positions agree with TRBD2. Germline V gene lookup returns CDR1 WNHNN and CDR2 SYGVQD (reference sequence). The junction had 5 bases not matched to a gene; V was cut back by 5 bases and J by 6 bases. CDR3 length: 15 amino acids. The CDR3 DNA is TGCGCCAGCAGTAAAACTAGCGGGGGGATCAATGAGCAGTTCTTC. This gives the protein CASSKTSGGINEQFF.

This rearrangement joins TRBV5-1 to TRBJ1-1; TRBD1 matches at 8 bases. CDR1 and CDR2 from the germline V gene are SGHRS and YFSETQ. Trimming at V came to 4 bases and at J to 9 bases, leaving 11 bases not matched to a gene. The CDR3 covers 14 residues. CDR3 in amino acids: CASSASGQGRKAFF. The CDR3 DNA is TGCGCCAGCAGCGCCAGCGGACAGGGAAGGAAAGCTTTCTTT.